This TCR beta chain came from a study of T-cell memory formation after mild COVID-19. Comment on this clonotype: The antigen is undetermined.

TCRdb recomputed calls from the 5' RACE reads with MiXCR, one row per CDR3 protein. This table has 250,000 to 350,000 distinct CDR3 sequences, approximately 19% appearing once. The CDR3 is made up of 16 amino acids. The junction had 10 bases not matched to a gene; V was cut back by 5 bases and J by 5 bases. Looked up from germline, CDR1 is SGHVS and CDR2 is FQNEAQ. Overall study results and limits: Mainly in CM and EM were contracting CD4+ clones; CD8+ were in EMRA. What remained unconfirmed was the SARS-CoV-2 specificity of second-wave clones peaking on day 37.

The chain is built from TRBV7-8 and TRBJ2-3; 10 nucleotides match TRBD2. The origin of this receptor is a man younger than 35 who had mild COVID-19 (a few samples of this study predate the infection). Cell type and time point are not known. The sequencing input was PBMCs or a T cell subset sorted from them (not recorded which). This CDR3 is CASSRGGLAVRDTQYF. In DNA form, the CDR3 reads TGTGCCAGCAGCCGGGGTGGACTAGCGGTGAGAGATACGCAGTATTTT. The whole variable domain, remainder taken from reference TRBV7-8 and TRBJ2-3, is GAGVSQSPRYKVAKRGQDVALRCDPISGHVSLFWYQQALGQGPEFLTYFQNEAQLDKSGLPSDRFFAERPEGSVSTLKIQRTQQEDSAVYLCASSRGGLAVRDTQYFGPGTRLTVL.